One sample yielded the 8 T cell receptor beta chains listed below, sequenced in a study of neurological immune-mediated disorders (dated by TCRdb to about 2019). The library was built by means of 5' RACE. Sequencing used an Illumina HiSeq 2500. TCRdb reprocessing: public reads trimmed at Q25 with fastp, clones called with MiXCR, in-frame beta chains kept. Each record represents a unique CDR3 protein, reported with the most common genes and DNA among its rows. The sample records some 30,000 distinct CDR3 sequences, about 13% of which are singletons. Of the sample, less than 2.5% is held by the ten largest clones. In light of the paper, this sample's time point label describes: longitudinal time-point 2. Sequencing was performed on PBMCs. The source is a middle-aged woman in good health.

This clonotype is medium-sized (0.01 to 0.1%) in the sample. The gene calls are TRBV15 and TRBJ2-4; D gene unclear. There are 12 residues in the CDR3. Per germline, CDR1 LNHNV and CDR2 YYDKDF (reference sequence). Trimming removed 3 bases from V and 8 bases from J, with 8 bases in between. CDR3 sequence (DNA): TGTGCCACCAGCAGTAATAGGGACATTCAGTACTTC. It encodes CATSSNRDIQYF.

This clonotype was seen many times. The chain carries TRBV12-3 or TRBV12-4 and TRBJ2-1, with TRBD2 as a possible D gene (7 bases). The CDR3 length is 15 residues. Trimming took 6 bases from V and 4 from J, leaving 16 bases between them. In DNA, the CDR3 is TGTGCCAGCAGCAAGTGGGGGAGGGGGTACAATGAGCAGTTCTTC. Its translation is CASSKWGRGYNEQFF.

This chain connects TRBV18 to TRBJ2-7; D tentatively fits TRBD1 or TRBD2 (6 bases each). Germline V gives CDR1 KGHSH, CDR2 LQKENI. The CDR3 sequence is 12 residues long. V was cut by 1 base and J by 6 bases, with 7 bases left in between. CDR3 DNA sequence: TGTGCCAGCTCACCACAGGGGGGCGAGCAGTACTTC. Translated, it gives CASSPQGGEQYF.

This clonotype is medium-sized. This sequence joins TRBV7-3 and TRBJ2-2, with a weak D call TRBD1 (5 bases). CDR1 and CDR2 from the germline V gene are SGHTA and FQGTGA. The CDR3 extends over 14 amino acids. V was trimmed by 5 bases and J by 6 bases, leaving 13 bases between them. CDR3 sequence: CASSPQGAPGELFF. Here the CDR3 DNA reads TGTGCCAGCAGCCCCCAAGGGGCTCCCGGGGAGCTGTTTTTT.

This clonotype was seen at least ten times. V and J are TRBV4-1 and TRBJ2-2; possible D gene TRBD1, 6 bases. The CDR3 is made up of 14 amino acids. V lost 3 bases, J lost 4 bases, and 9 bases lay in between. Germline CDR1 is MGHRA and CDR2 is YSYEKL. CDR3 DNA: TGCGCCAGCAGCCAGGGGGCGATCACCGGGGAGCTGTTTTTT. It is translated as CASSQGAITGELFF.

This clonotype was observed at least ten times. The chain combines TRBV20-1 with TRBJ2-7; D ambiguous. This CDR3 region has 13 residues. Germline assignment: CDR1 DFQATT and CDR2 SNEGSKA (reference sequence). V was trimmed by 3 bases and J by 0 bases, leaving 9 bases between them. In nucleotides, the CDR3 is TGCAGTGCTAGTGTCCCCAACTCCTACGAGCAGTACTTC. It is translated as CSASVPNSYEQYF.

This chain links TRBV11-3 with TRBJ2-3; a possible D gene is TRBD2 (6 bases). Between the trimmed V and J ends, which lost 5 bases and 4 bases, there was a span of 19 bases. There are 16 residues in the CDR3. Germline assignment: CDR1 SGHNT and CDR2 YENEEA. CDR3 nucleotides: TGTGCCAGCAGCATCGGGACTTCAAGGGATGCAGATACGCAGTATTTT. Protein product: CASSIGTSRDADTQYF. Looking up the rest from reference TRBV11-3 and TRBJ2-3 gives the full variable domain: EAGVVQSPRYKIIEKKQPVAFWCNPISGHNTLYWYLQNLGQGPELLIRYENEEAVDDSQLPKDRFSAERLKGVDSTLKIQPAELGDSAVYLCASSIGTSRDADTQYFGPGTRLTVL.

By sample fraction, this clonotype is medium-sized. The chain recombines TRBV20-1 with TRBJ2-7; 8 positions match TRBD2. Germline CDR1 is DFQATT and CDR2 is SNEGSKA (reference sequence). This CDR3 has 16 residues. The V segment lost 5 bases and the J segment 5 bases; nucleotides outside the gene matches: 17. CDR3 region: CSAPRVAGPLGNEQYF. The CDR3 coding sequence is TGCAGTGCTCCCCGGGTAGCGGGACCTCTAGGGAACGAGCAGTACTTC.